Below, one TCR beta chain is given with its context. This clonotype has just a few counts. No antigen is known for it. The record has no base qualities; no much larger clone is one base away. This specimen belongs to a study of patients and donors after allogeneic stem cell transplantation (dated by TCRdb to the early 2020s). From the germline V gene, CDR1 is SGHDN and CDR2 is FVKESK. Relative to germline, V is 0 bases shorter and J is 7 bases shorter, with 10 bases between their ends. There are 14 amino acids in the CDR3, from cysteine to phenylalanine inclusive. The only DNA kept is the CDR3, 42 bases in frame from the first base. The library was built by means of RT-PCR. These reads were obtained on a NextSeq 550. The public reads were quality trimmed at Q25 with fastp and then assembled into clones with MiXCR by TCRdb, keeping productive beta chains. CDR3 protein duplicates are merged, each entry listing the most common genes and DNA. Present in this sample are about 24,000 distinct CDR3 sequences, roughly two fifths of which were seen just once. Around 72% of the sample rests with the top ten.

This TCR came from a human donor who was either an allogeneic HSCT recipient or a stem cell or donor lymphocyte infusion donor (not recorded which). It is not recorded whose cells these are; they may come from a transplant donor. Sequenced sample: blood, either unsorted or a sorted T cell fraction (not recorded which). The chain couples TRBV14 to TRBJ2-1; the D gene cannot be resolved reliably. The CDR3 here reads CASSQDRIRNEQFF. The DNA sequence follows: TGTGCCAGCAGCCAAGACAGAATTCGGAATGAGCAGTTCTTC.